These 27 T cell receptor beta chains originate from one sample sequenced in a study of blood T cell repertoires in COVID-19. The assay was immunoSEQ multiplex PCR, and TCRdb's table has in-frame clones only and misses some. The sample holds approximately 170,000 clones, 80% to 85% seen once. The specimen was PBMCs or T cells enriched from blood (not recorded which). These receptors were taken from a woman between 45 and 65 years old who had recovered from COVID-19.

This clone was seen only once. This chain connects TRBV6-5 to TRBJ2-2; possible D gene TRBD2, 6 bases. From germline, CDR1 is MNHEY and CDR2 SVGAGI. The CDR3 covers 14 residues. Trimming stripped 7 bases from V and 5 bases from J, with 14 bases between. The CDR3, as DNA: TGTGCCAGCACTCGGGAGTCAGGGACCGGGGAGCTGTTTTTT. Translated, it gives CASTRESGTGELFF.

V is TRBV5-6 and J is TRBJ2-7; possibly TRBD2 for D (6 bases). V lost 0 bases to trimming and J lost 7 bases, with 11 bases between them. Germline values: CDR1 SGHDT, CDR2 YYEEEE. The CDR3 is 13 residues long. CDR3 bases: TGTGCCAGCAGCTTGGCCGGGGGTCAAGAGCAGTACTTC. It encodes CASSLAGGQEQYF.

The rearrangement links TRBV19 to TRBJ2-5, with unresolved D. The CDR3 covers 13 residues. Germline CDR1 and CDR2: LNHDA and SQIVND (reference sequence). V gave up 2 bases and J gave up 5 bases, with 9 bases separating them. CDR3 sequence: CASSIRLGETQYF. CDR3 bases: TGTGCCAGTAGTATAAGGCTCGGGGAGACCCAGTACTTC.

The chain carries TRBV24-1 and TRBJ2-7; a weak D match, TRBD2 (7 bases). Germline CDR1 and CDR2: KGHDR and SFDVKD. V shed 4 bases and J shed 9 bases, with 21 bases lying between them. CDR3 size: 15 residues. CDR3 region: CATSEQPGTGGRQYF. Here the CDR3 DNA reads TGTGCCACCAGTGAGCAACCGGGTACCGGGGGGCGGCAGTACTTC.

The chain joins TRBV10-3 to TRBJ2-7; weak D call: TRBD1 (5 bases). This CDR3 region has 14 residues. V was clipped by 10 bases and J by 3 bases, with 19 bases between them. Germline CDR1 ENHRY, CDR2 SYGVKD. In DNA form, the CDR3 reads TGTGCCACCAGCCCATCGGACAAACACTACGAGCAGTACTTC. This gives the protein CATSPSDKHYEQYF.

The chain is built from TRBV6-5 and TRBJ2-7; weak D call: TRBD1 (6 bases). Per the germline V gene, CDR1 is MNHEY and CDR2 is SVGAGI. The CDR3 consists of 16 residues. The V gene lost 2 bases and the J gene lost 2 bases, with 16 bases spanning the gap. The CDR3 DNA follows: TGTGCCAGCAGTTACAGTACAGGGCGACCCACCTACGAGCAGTACTTC. It is translated as CASSYSTGRPTYEQYF.

This chain joins TRBV19 and TRBJ2-7; 7 bases line up with TRBD1. The CDR3 extends over 15 amino acids. The germline gives CDR1 LNHDA, CDR2 SQIVND (reference sequence). The junction had 11 bases not matched to a gene; V was cut back by 5 bases and J by 4 bases. The CDR3 DNA sequence: TGTGCCAGTAGTCCCCCGGGACAGACATTATACGAGCAGTACTTC. Translated: CASSPPGQTLYEQYF.

This chain joins TRBV25-1 and TRBJ2-7; tentatively, D is TRBD1 (6 bases). The V gene lost 10 bases and the J gene lost 0 bases, with 13 bases spanning the gap. Germline CDR1 and CDR2: MGHDK and SYGVNS. The CDR3 runs 13 residues. DNA of the CDR3: TGTGCCACTCGGGACATCGCCTCCTACGAGCAGTACTTC. The encoded protein is CATRDIASYEQYF.

The chain couples TRBV4-1 to TRBJ2-7, with TRBD2 matching over 7 bases. The CDR3 has 14 residues. The V and J ends lost 4 bases and 6 bases, in that order; junction bases with no gene match: 9. CDR1 is MGHRA, CDR2 YSYEKL, per germline. CDR3 residues: CASSLLPGGGEQYF. CDR3 coding DNA: TGCGCCAGCAGCCTTCTACCGGGGGGAGGCGAGCAGTACTTC.

J is TRBJ1-2 and V is TRBV5-4; possible D gene TRBD1, 6 bases. This CDR3 contains 16 residues. Trimming shortened V by 4 bases and J by 2 bases, and 18 bases separated the two germline ends. Germline lookup yields CDR1 SGHNT and CDR2 YYREEE (reference sequence). The CDR3 reads CASSPDPRGKNYGYTF. The CDR3 DNA reads as TGTGCCAGCAGCCCAGACCCCAGGGGAAAGAACTATGGCTACACCTTC.

The chain uses TRBV4-3 and TRBJ2-7; D unclear. This CDR3 is 17 amino acids long. Germline loops: CDR1 LGHNA, CDR2 YSLEER. V shed 4 bases and J shed 2 bases, with 21 bases lying between them. The CDR3, as DNA: TGCGCCAGCAGCCGATATTTCCAAGACACACACGCCTACGAGCAGTACTTC. Translated, it gives CASSRYFQDTHAYEQYF.

The chain carries TRBV7-2 and TRBJ2-1; 9 bases agree with TRBD2. The germline gives CDR1 SGHTA, CDR2 FQGNSA. V dropped 5 bases and J dropped 2; count of bases not matched to a gene: 4. This CDR3 has 15 amino acids. The DNA for the CDR3 is TGTGCCAGCAGCCAAAGCGGGGGGCCCTACAATGAGCAGTTCTTC. Its translation is CASSQSGGPYNEQFF.

The genes are TRBV4-1 and TRBJ2-7, with TRBD1 matching 7 bases. Germline V lookup: CDR1 MGHRA, CDR2 YSYEKL. CDR3 length: 17 residues. V shed 6 bases and J 1 base; nucleotides not matched to a gene: 15. CDR3 bases: TGCGCCAGCAGTCCCTTCGGGACAGTCGCCTTGTCCTACGAGCAGTACTTC. Its protein product is CASSPFGTVALSYEQYF.

The chain uses TRBV2 and TRBJ2-7; D is unclear. Germline loops: CDR1 SNHLY, CDR2 FYNNEI. This CDR3 spans 11 amino acids. Trimming took 3 bases from V and 3 from J, leaving 3 bases between them. The CDR3 bases are TGTGCCAGCAGTGACTTCTACGAGCAGTACTTC. Translating gives CASSDFYEQYF. Together with reference TRBV2 and TRBJ2-7, the CDR3 gives the full variable domain: EPEVTQTPSHQVTQMGQEVILRCVPISNHLYFYWYRQILGQKVEFLVSFYNNEISEKSEIFDDQFSVERPDGSNFTLKIRSTKLEDSAMYFCASSDFYEQYFGPGTRLTVT.

This chain connects TRBV18 to TRBJ2-1; D is possibly TRBD2 (6 bases). With 0 bases removed from V and 4 bases from J, the gap between germline ends came to 10 bases. The CDR3 loop spans 15 amino acids. Germline assignment: CDR1 KGHSH and CDR2 LQKENI. The CDR3 region has the DNA TGTGCCAGCTCACCACCGTCCGGGGGTTACAATGAGCAGTTCTTC. Residues: CASSPPSGGYNEQFF.

CDR3 sequence: CASSYGLAAVGQETQYF. The CDR3 DNA is TGTGCCAGCAGTTATGGATTAGCGGCGGTCGGCCAAGAGACCCAGTACTTC. The chain is built from TRBV6-2 or TRBV6-3 and TRBJ2-5; D is perhaps TRBD2 (6 bases). Trimming took 3 bases from V and 1 from J, leaving 18 bases between them. Germline CDR1 is MNHEY and CDR2 is SVGEGT. This CDR3 has 17 amino acids.

The chain uses TRBV7-2 and TRBJ1-5; D uncertain. Germline V gene lookup returns CDR1 SGHTA and CDR2 FQGNSA. This CDR3 contains 13 residues. V was trimmed by 6 bases and J by 4 bases, leaving 10 bases between them. In DNA, the CDR3 is TGTGCCAGCAGTCTGACACTTAATCAGCCCCAGCATTTT. Protein product: CASSLTLNQPQHF.

The rearrangement uses TRBV7-9 and TRBJ2-2; 10 bases line up with TRBD1. Germline CDR1 SEHNR, CDR2 FQNEAQ (reference sequence). This CDR3 contains 17 residues. J lost 6 bases, V lost 4 bases, and 11 bases had no gene match. Written as DNA, the CDR3 is TGTGCCAGCAGCTATCCCCCGGGACAGGGGTTAGCCGGGGAGCTGTTTTTT. It codes for CASSYPPGQGLAGELFF.

V usage is TRBV19 and J usage is TRBJ1-2, with D hard to call. V lost 10 bases and J 4 bases, leaving 10 bases between the germline ends. The CDR3 is 11 amino acids. Germline assignment: CDR1 LNHDA and CDR2 SQIVND (reference sequence). CDR3 sequence (DNA): TGTGCCACCGCCTCGGGCTATGGCTACACCTTC. Amino acid sequence: CATASGYGYTF.

The chain links TRBV2 to TRBJ2-7; the D gene is possibly TRBD2 (6 bases). The CDR3 loop spans 14 amino acids. CDR1 and CDR2 (germline): SNHLY, FYNNEI. With 2 bases removed from V and 2 bases from J, the gap between germline ends came to 10 bases. The CDR3 bases are TGTGCCAGCAGTGAATCACTAGCTACCTACGAGCAGTACTTC. Encoded protein: CASSESLATYEQYF.

The chain employs TRBV7-3 and TRBJ1-6; the D is unclear. V lost 3 bases to trimming and J lost 7 bases, with 7 bases between them. This CDR3 region has 13 residues. CDR1 and CDR2 (germline): SGHTA, FQGTGA. In nucleotides, the CDR3 is TGTGCCAGCAGCTTCGGGTTAAATTCACCCCTCCACTTT. Encoded protein: CASSFGLNSPLHF.

In its sample, this clone was seen a few times. The chain has TRBV11-2 and TRBJ1-3, with no clear D. Per the germline V gene, CDR1 is SGHAT and CDR2 is FQNNGV. This CDR3 spans 16 amino acids. The V end lost 1 base, the J end lost 0 bases, and 10 bases lay between the germline ends. CDR3 amino acids: CASSLVMGSSGNTIYF. The CDR3 nucleotides read TGTGCCAGCAGCTTAGTTATGGGGAGCTCTGGAAACACCATATATTTT.

The genes are TRBV7-9 and TRBJ1-1; 9 positions match TRBD1. Germline assignment: CDR1 SEHNR and CDR2 FQNEAQ (reference sequence). This CDR3 has 13 residues. Trimming at V came to 2 bases and at J to 8 bases, leaving 3 bases not matched to a gene. For the CDR3, the DNA is TGTGCCAGCAGCTTATGGACAGGGGTGGAAGCTTTCTTT. Protein: CASSLWTGVEAFF.

The V and J genes are TRBV29-1 and TRBJ1-3; D is possibly TRBD1 (5 bases). This CDR3 is 13 amino acids long. The V end was cut by 4 bases, the J end by 2 bases, with 9 bases between. CDR1 is SQVTM, CDR2 ANQGSEA, per germline. The DNA of the CDR3 is TGCAGCGTTGTGGACAAAGCTGGAAACACCATATATTTT. Its translation is CSVVDKAGNTIYF.

The chain joins TRBV3-1 (or the pseudogene TRBV3-2) to TRBJ1-2; D call uncertain. The V end lost 3 bases, the J end lost 2 bases, and 13 bases lay between the germline ends. This CDR3 has 15 amino acids. Germline V lookup: CDR1 LGHDT, CDR2 YNNKEL (reference sequence). CDR3 coding DNA: TGTGCCAGCAGCCACAAAAACGGGGTCAACTATGGCTACACCTTC. This codes for CASSHKNGVNYGYTF.

This clone appeared once. The V gene is TRBV28, the J gene TRBJ2-3; a possible D gene is TRBD2 (5 bases). CDR1 and CDR2 (germline): MDHEN, SYDVKM. The CDR3 has 15 residues. Trimming left V 4 bases short and J 5 bases short, with 16 bases between. CDR3 region: CASSSAERAKDTQYF. The CDR3 nucleotides are TGTGCCAGCAGTTCTGCGGAGAGGGCGAAAGATACGCAGTATTTT.

The V gene is TRBV5-1, the J gene TRBJ2-4; D remains ambiguous. Per germline, CDR1 SGHRS and CDR2 YFSETQ. Trimming shortened V by 2 bases and J by 1 base, and 7 bases separated the two germline ends. The length of the CDR3 is 14 residues. The CDR3 loop reads CASSFEVAKNIQYF. Here the CDR3 DNA reads TGCGCCAGCAGCTTTGAGGTGGCCAAAAACATTCAGTACTTC.